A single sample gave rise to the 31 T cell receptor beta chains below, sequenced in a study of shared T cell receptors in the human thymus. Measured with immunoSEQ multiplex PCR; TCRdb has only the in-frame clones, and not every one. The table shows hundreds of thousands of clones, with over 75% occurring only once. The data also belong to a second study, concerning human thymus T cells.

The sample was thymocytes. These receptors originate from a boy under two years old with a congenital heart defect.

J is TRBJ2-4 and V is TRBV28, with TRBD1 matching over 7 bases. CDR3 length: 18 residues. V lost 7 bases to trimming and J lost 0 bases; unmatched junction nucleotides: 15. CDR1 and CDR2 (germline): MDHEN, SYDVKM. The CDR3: CASTLTRDRRLAKNIQYF. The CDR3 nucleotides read TGTGCCAGCACTCTAACCCGGGACAGAAGATTAGCCAAAAACATTCAGTACTTC.

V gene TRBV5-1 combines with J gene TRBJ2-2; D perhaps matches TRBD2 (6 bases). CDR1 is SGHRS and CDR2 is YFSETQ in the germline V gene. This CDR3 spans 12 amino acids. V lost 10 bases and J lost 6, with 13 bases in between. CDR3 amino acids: CAGSPGAGELFF. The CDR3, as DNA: TGCGCCGGTTCCCCGGGGGCCGGGGAGCTGTTTTTT.

CDR3: CASSQAPVLAKNIQYF. In DNA form, the CDR3 reads TGCGCCAGCAGCCAAGCGCCGGTACTAGCCAAAAACATTCAGTACTTC. The chain couples TRBV4-3 to TRBJ2-4; D is undetermined. The CDR3 has 16 residues. In germline, CDR1 is LGHNA, CDR2 YSLEER. Trimming shortened V by 1 base and J by 0 bases, and 10 bases separated the two germline ends.

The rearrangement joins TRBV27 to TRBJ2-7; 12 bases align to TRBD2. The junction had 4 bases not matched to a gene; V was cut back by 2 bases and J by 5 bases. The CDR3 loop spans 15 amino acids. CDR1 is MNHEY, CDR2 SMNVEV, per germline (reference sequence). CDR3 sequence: CASSLRLAGVHEQYF. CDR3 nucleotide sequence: TGTGCCAGCAGTTTAAGACTAGCGGGAGTTCACGAGCAGTACTTC.

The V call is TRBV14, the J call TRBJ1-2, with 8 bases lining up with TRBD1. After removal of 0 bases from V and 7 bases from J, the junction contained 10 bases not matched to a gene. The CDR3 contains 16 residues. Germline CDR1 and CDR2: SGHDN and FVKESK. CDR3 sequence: CASSQDPGQGSRGYTF. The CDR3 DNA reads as TGTGCCAGCAGCCAAGATCCCGGACAGGGAAGTCGTGGCTACACCTTC.

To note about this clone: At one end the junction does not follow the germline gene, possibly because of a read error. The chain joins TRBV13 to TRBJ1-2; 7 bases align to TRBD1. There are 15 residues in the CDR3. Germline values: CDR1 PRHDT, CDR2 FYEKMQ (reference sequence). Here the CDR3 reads CASSLGDRTNYGYTF. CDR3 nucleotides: TGTGCCAGCAGCCTAGGGGACAGAACTAACTATGGCTACACCTTC.

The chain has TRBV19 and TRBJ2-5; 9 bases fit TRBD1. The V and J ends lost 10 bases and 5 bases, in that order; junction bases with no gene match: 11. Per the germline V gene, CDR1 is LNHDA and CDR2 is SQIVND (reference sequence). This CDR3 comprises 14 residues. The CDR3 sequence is CATQNRGLMETQYF. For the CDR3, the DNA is TGTGCCACGCAGAACAGGGGGCTGATGGAGACCCAGTACTTC. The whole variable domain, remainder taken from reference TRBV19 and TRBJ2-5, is DGGITQSPKYLFRKEGQNVTLSCEQNLNHDAMYWYRQDPGQGLRLIYYSQIVNDFQKGDIAEGYSVSREKKESFPLTVTSAQKNPTAFYLCATQNRGLMETQYFGPGTRLLVL.

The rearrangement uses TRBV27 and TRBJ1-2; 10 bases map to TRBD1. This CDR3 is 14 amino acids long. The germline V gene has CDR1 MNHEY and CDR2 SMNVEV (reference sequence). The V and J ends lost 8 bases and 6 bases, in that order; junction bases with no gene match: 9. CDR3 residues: CASGPGQGLDGYTF. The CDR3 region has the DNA TGTGCCAGCGGTCCGGGACAGGGGCTAGATGGCTACACCTTC.

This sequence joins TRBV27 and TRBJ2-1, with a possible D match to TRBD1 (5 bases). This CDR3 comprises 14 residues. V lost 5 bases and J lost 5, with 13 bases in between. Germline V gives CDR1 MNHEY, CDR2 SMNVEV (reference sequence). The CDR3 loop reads CASSGAESDNEQFF. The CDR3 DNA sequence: TGTGCCAGCAGTGGGGCGGAGTCGGACAATGAGCAGTTCTTC.

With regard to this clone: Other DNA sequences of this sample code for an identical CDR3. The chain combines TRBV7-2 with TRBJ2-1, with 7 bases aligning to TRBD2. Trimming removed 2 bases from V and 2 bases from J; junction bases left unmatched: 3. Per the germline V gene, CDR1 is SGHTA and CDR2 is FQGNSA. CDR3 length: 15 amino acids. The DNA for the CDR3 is TGTGCCAGCAGCTTACTCGCGGGAGCCTACAATGAGCAGTTCTTC. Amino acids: CASSLLAGAYNEQFF. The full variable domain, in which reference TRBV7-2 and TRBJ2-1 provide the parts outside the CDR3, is GAGVSQSPSNKVTEKGKDVELRCDPISGHTALYWYRQSLGQGLEFLIYFQGNSAPDKSGLPSDRFSAERTGGSVSTLTIQRTQQEDSAVYLCASSLLAGAYNEQFFGPGTRLTVL.

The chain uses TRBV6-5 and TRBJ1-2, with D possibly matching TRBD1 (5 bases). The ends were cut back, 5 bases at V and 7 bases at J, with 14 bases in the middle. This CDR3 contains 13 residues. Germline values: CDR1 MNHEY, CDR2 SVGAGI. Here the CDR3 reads CASSEPTALGYTF. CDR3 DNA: TGTGCCAGCAGTGAACCGACAGCTCTTGGCTACACCTTC.

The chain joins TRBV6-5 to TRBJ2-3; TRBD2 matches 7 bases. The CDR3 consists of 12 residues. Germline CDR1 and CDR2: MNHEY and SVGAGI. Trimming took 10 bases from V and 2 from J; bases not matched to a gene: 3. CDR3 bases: TGTGCCACAAGCGGGAACACAGATACGCAGTATTTT. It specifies CATSGNTDTQYF.

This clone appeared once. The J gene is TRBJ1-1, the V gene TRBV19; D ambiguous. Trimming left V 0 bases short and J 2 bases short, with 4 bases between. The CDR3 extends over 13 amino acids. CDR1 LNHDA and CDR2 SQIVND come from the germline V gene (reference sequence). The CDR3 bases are TGTGCCAGTAGTATAGACCCTAACACTGAAGCTTTCTTT. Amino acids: CASSIDPNTEAFF. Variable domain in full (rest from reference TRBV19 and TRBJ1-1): DGGITQSPKYLFRKEGQNVTLSCEQNLNHDAMYWYRQDPGQGLRLIYYSQIVNDFQKGDIAEGYSVSREKKESFPLTVTSAQKNPTAFYLCASSIDPNTEAFFGQGTRLTVV.

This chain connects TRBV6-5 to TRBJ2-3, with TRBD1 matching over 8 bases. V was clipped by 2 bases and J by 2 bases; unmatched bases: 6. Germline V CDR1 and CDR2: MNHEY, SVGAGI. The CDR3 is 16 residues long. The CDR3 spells CASSYLRTGPTDTQYF. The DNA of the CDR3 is TGTGCCAGCAGTTACCTTAGGACAGGGCCCACAGATACGCAGTATTTT.

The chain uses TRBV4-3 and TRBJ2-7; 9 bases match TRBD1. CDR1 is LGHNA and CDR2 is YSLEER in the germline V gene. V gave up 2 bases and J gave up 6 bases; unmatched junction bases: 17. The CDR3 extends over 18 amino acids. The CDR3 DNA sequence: TGCGCCAGCAGCCAAAAGGTGACCTGGGACAGGGTGCCCCTCGAGCAGTACTTC. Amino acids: CASSQKVTWDRVPLEQYF.

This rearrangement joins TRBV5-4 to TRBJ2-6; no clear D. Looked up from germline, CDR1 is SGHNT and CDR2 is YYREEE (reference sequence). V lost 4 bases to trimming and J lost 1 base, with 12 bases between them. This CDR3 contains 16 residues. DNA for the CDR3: TGTGCCAGCAGCCCGAATCAGGCTTCTGGGGCCAACGTCCTGACTTTC. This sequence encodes CASSPNQASGANVLTF. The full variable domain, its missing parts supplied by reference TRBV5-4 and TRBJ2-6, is ETGVTQSPTHLIKTRGQQVTLRCSSQSGHNTVSWYQQALGQGPQFIFQYYREEENGRGNFPPRFSGLQFPNYSSELNVNALELDDSALYLCASSPNQASGANVLTFGAGSRLTVL.

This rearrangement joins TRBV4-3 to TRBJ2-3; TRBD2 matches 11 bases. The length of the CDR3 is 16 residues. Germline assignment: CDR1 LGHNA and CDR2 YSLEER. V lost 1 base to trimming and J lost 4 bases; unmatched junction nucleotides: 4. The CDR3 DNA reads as TGCGCCAGCAGCCAAGTAGGTAGCGGGAGGGCAGATACGCAGTATTTT. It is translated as CASSQVGSGRADTQYF.

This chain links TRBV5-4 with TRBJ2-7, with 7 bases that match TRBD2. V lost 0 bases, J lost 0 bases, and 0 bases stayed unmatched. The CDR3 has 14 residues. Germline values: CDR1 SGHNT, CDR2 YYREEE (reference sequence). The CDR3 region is CASSLGDYSYEQYF. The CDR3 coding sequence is TGTGCCAGCAGCTTGGGGGACTACTCCTACGAGCAGTACTTC.

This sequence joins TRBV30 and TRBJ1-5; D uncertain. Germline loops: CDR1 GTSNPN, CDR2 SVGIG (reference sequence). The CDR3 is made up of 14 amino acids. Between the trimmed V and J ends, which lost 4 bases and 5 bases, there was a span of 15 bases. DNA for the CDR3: TGTGCCTGGACTGGTCGGGAGGGTTATCAGCCCCAGCATTTT. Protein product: CAWTGREGYQPQHF. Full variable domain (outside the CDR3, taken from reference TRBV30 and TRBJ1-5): SQTIHQWPATLVQPVGSPLSLECTVEGTSNPNLYWYRQAAGRGLQLLFYSVGIGQISSEVPQNLSASRPQDRQFILSSKKLLLSDSGFYLCAWTGREGYQPQHFGDGTRLSIL.

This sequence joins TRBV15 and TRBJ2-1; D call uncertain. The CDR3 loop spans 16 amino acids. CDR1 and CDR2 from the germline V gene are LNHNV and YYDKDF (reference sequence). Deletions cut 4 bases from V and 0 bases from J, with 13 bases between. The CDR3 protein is CATSNNRRVSYNEQFF. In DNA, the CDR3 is TGTGCCACCAGCAACAACCGACGGGTCTCCTACAATGAGCAGTTCTTC.

The CDR3 DNA is TGTGCCAGCAGCTTACGCCCTAGACTGGGTCGAAGCTCCTACAATGAGCAGTTCTTC. It specifies CASSLRPRLGRSSYNEQFF. The rearrangement joins TRBV7-9 to TRBJ2-1; no clear D gene. CDR3 length: 19 amino acids. V lost 2 bases to trimming and J lost 0 bases, with 20 bases between them. Germline loops: CDR1 SEHNR, CDR2 FQNEAQ (reference sequence).

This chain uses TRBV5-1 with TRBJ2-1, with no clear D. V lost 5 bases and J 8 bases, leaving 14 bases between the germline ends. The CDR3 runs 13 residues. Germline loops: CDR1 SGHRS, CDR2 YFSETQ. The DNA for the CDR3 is TGCGCCAGCAGGCACTTAAAGCGAGATGAGCAGTTCTTC. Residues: CASRHLKRDEQFF.

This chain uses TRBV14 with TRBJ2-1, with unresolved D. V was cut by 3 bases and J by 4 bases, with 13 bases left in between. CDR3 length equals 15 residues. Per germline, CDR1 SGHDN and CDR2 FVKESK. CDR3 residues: CASSQHTKQYNEQFF. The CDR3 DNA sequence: TGTGCCAGCAGCCAGCACACAAAACAGTACAATGAGCAGTTCTTC.

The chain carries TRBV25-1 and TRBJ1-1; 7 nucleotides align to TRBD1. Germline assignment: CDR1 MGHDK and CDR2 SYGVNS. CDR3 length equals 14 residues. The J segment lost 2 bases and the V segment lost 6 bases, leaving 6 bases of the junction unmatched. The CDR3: CASRQGLSNTEAFF. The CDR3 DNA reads TGTGCCAGCAGACAGGGGTTGAGTAACACTGAAGCTTTCTTT.

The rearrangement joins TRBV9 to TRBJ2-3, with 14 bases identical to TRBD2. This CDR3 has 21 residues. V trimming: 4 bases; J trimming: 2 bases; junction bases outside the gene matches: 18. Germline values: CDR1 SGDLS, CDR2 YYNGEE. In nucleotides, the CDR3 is TGTGCCAGCAGCCGACCAGCAGGACTAGCGGGGGGAACTCTCGCCACAGATACGCAGTATTTT. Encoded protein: CASSRPAGLAGGTLATDTQYF.

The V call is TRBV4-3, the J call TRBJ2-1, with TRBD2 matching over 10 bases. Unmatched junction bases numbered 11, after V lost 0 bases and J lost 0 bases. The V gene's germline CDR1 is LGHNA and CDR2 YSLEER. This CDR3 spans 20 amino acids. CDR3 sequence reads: CASSQEGFPSGGSSYNEQFF. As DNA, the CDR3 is TGCGCCAGCAGCCAAGAGGGGTTCCCTAGCGGGGGAAGCTCCTACAATGAGCAGTTCTTC.

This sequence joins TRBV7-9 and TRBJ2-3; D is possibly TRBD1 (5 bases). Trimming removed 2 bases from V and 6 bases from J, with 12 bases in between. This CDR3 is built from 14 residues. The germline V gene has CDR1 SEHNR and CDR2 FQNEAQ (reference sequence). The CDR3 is CASSLLQGADTQYF. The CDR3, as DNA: TGTGCCAGCAGCTTATTGCAAGGGGCGGATACGCAGTATTTT.

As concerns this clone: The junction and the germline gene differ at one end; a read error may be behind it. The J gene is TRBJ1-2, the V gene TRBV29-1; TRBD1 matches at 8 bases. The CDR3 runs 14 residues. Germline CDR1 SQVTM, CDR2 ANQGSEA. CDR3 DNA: TGCAGCGTTCGGGACCCCAGGGGGCTCCATGGCTACCCCTTC. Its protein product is CSVRDPRGLHGYPF.

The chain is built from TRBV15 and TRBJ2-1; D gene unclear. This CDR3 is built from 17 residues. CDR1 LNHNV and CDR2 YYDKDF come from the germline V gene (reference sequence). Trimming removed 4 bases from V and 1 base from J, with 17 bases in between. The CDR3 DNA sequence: TGTGCCACCAGCACAGTAGTCCCCCCTAGGTCCTACAATGAGCAGTTCTTC. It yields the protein CATSTVVPPRSYNEQFF.

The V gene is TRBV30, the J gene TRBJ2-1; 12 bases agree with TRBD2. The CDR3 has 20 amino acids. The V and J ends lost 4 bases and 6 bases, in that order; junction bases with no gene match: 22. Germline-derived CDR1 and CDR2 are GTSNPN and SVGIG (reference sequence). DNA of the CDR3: TGTGCCTGGATGGGAACTTCCCTAGCGGGAGGGATAAAGTACGGCAATGAGCAGTTCTTC. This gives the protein CAWMGTSLAGGIKYGNEQFF.

CDR3 in amino acids: CAWSVGVRTPHGYTF. For the CDR3, the DNA is TGTGCCTGGAGTGTCGGGGTCCGAACCCCTCATGGCTACACCTTC. The rearrangement joins TRBV30 to TRBJ1-2, with no clear D. This CDR3 has 15 residues. V lost 0 bases and J 6 bases, leaving 17 bases between the germline ends. Germline CDR1 GTSNPN, CDR2 SVGIG (reference sequence).